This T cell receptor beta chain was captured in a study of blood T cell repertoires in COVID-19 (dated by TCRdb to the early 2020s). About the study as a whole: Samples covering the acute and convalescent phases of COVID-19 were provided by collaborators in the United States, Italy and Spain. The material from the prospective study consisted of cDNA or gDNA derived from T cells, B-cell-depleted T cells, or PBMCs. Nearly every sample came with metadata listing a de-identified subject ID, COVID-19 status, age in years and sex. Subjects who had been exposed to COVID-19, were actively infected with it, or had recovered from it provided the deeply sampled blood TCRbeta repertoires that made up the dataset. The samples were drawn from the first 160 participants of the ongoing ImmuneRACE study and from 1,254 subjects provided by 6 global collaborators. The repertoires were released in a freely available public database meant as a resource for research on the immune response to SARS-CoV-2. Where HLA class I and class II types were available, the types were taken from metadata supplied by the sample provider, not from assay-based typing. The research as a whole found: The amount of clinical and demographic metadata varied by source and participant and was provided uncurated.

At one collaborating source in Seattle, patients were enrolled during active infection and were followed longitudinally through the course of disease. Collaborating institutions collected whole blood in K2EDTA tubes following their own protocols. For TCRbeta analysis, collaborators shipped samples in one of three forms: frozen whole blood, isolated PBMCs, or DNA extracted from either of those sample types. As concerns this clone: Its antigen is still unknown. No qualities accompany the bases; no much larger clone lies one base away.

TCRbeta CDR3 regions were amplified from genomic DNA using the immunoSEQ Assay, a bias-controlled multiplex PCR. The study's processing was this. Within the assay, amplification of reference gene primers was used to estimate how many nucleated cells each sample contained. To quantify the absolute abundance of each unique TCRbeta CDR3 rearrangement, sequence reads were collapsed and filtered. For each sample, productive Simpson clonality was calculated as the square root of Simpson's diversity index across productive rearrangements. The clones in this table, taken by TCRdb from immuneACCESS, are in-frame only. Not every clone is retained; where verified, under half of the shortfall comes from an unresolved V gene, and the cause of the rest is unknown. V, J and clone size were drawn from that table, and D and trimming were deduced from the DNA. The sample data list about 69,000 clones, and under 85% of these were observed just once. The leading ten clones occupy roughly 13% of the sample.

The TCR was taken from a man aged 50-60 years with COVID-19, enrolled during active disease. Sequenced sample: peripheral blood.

The CDR3 region reads CASLDSQGEKLFF. The DNA reads as follows: TGTGCCAGCCTGGACAGTCAAGGAGAAAAACTGTTTTTT. Recombination connected TRBV28 to TRBJ1-4; a weak D assignment points to TRBD1 (6 bases agree). V drops 8 bases and J drops 8 bases, leaving 15 bases in between. CDR3 length: 13 amino acids, cysteine to phenylalanine. The DNA shown is the 39-base CDR3, in frame from base 1. Per the germline V gene, MDHEN is the CDR1 and SYDVKM is the CDR2.